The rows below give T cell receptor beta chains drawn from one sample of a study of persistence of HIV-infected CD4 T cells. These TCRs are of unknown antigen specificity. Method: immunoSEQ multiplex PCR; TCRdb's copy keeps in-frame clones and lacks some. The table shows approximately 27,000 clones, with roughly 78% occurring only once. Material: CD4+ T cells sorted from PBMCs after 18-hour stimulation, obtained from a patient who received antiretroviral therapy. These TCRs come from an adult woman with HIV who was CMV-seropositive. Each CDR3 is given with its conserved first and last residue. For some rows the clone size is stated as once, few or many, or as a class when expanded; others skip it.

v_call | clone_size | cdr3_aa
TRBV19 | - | CASSVRGVTNEKLFF
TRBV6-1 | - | CASSEDPRGPRDTIYF
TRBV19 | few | CASKLRDSNQPQHF
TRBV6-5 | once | CASSYSGDEKLFF
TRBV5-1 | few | CASNEGPVNTEAFF
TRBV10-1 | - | CASGAVPDTQYF
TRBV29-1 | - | CSVGGTSGGDTQYF
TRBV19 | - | CAILVPRRGARLNTEAFF
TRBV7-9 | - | CASSLEDREQFF
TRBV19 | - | CASSTRDRAGELFF
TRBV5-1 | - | CASSLTVPLTGVNTEAFF
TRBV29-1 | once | CSVGLGTSVYNEQFF
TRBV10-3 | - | CATKLLGQGSTEAFF
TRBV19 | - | CASSISLLDRRHLATNEKLFF
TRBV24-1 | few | CATSDPGQEQFF
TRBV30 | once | CAWMSQDYYNEQFF
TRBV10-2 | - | CASSVQGQSYGYTF
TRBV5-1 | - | CASSLQTIGEKLFF
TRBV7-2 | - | CASSSGQEYNEQFF
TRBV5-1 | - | CASSLDAGLTEAFF
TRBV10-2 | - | CASRPTYTGELFF
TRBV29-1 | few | CSVGKPTGGRTDTQYF
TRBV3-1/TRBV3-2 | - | CASSPRQGALRETQYF
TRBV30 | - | CAWRLGIVGSSYNSPLHF
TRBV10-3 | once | CAISPGLDQFF
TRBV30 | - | CAWRGRRGGLTEAFF
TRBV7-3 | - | CASSITPGAREAFF
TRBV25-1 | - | CASSLLGGRSGNTIYF
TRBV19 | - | CASTGPGTNTEAFF
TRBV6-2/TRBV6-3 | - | CASSYAQGKLFF
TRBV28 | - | CASRGGPNKNIQYF
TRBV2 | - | CASSPRGRNIQYF
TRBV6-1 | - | CASSGSGTGVWQPQHF
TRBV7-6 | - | CASSTRDSGGAGELFF
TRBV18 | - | CASSPQRDANYGYTF
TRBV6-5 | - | CASSYRGIFYGYTF
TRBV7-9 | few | CASSQVPKALSTNEKLFF
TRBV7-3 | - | CASSLGRRQDNQPQHF
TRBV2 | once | CASRPSGATRGETQYF
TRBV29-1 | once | CSAETGTGVREQYF
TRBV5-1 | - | CASSLATNTGELFF
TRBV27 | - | CASMGRSGYGYTF
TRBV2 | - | CASSPDGSGNTIYF
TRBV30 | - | CAWSNPWRGEQDTQYF
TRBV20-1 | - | CSATMTWGYTF
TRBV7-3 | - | CASSQKGTSGGTMYEQYF
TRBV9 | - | CASSVTGNTEAFF